This TCR beta chain came from a study of neurological immune-mediated disorders. This sample's time point: longitudinal time-point 3. The unsorted libraries were produced from 2 million PBMCs held at -80 C. This clonotype was seen at least ten times. The method for making cDNA was 5'RACE, and it used 10-nucleotide random UMIs. TCRdb ran MiXCR on the 5' RACE reads and lists one entry per CDR3 protein. In the table there are approximately 58,000 distinct CDR3 sequences, about 8% of which are singletons. With V trimmed by 4 bases and J by 2 bases, 7 bases remained unmatched. CDR1 is SGHRS and CDR2 is YFSETQ in the germline V gene. The CDR3 extends over 16 amino acids.

V gene TRBV5-1 combines with J gene TRBJ2-5; 11 bases align to TRBD2. The sequence was collected from a woman in her thirties or forties in good health. The sample taken for sequencing was PBMCs. CDR3 in DNA: TGCGCCAGCAGCCTAATAGCGGGAGGGGGTCAAGAGACCCAGTACTTC. It encodes CASSLIAGGGQETQYF. Using reference TRBV5-1 and TRBJ2-5 for the parts outside the CDR3, the full variable domain is KAGVTQTPRYLIKTRGQQVTLSCSPISGHRSVSWYQQTPGQGLQFLFEYFSETQRNKGNFPGRFSGRQFSNSRSEMNVSTLELGDSALYLCASSLIAGGGQETQYFGPGTRLLVL.